A single sample is the source of the 21 T cell receptor beta chains below, sequenced in a study of control samples from healthy donors and cancer patients. The repertoire was sequenced with immunoSEQ multiplex PCR; TCRdb's copy has only in-frame clones and lacks some. The sample yields tens of thousands of clones, 85% to 90% seen once. Material: blood. The receptors were sampled from a man in his fifties or sixties in good health.

This rearrangement joins TRBV7-3 to TRBJ1-1, with 7 nucleotides matching TRBD1. The CDR3 totals 14 residues. After removal of 5 bases from V and 2 bases from J, the junction contained 5 bases not matched to a gene. Germline lookup yields CDR1 SGHTA and CDR2 FQGTGA. The DNA of the CDR3 is TGTGCCAGCAGCCTACAGGGGCCTAACACTGAAGCTTTCTTT. Its translation: CASSLQGPNTEAFF.

The rearrangement links TRBV10-3 to TRBJ2-7, with no clear D. This CDR3 comprises 12 residues. V gave up 2 bases and J gave up 2 bases, with 4 bases separating them. Looked up from germline, CDR1 is ENHRY and CDR2 is SYGVKD. In DNA, the CDR3 is TGTGCCATCAGTGAGGACACCTACGAGCAGTACTTC. This codes for CAISEDTYEQYF.

The CDR3 region is CASSGQGYRSTEAFF. The CDR3 DNA reads as TGTGCCAGCAGTGGGCAAGGTTACCGTAGCACTGAAGCTTTCTTT. This chain joins TRBV2 and TRBJ1-1, with D hard to call. Trimming stripped 4 bases from V and 4 bases from J, with 16 bases between. CDR3 length: 15 amino acids. The germline gives CDR1 SNHLY, CDR2 FYNNEI.

The gene calls are TRBV7-9 and TRBJ1-2; TRBD1 might be the D (5 bases). The CDR3 runs 13 residues. V was shortened by 0 bases and J by 3 bases, with 5 bases between the two germline ends. Germline loops: CDR1 SEHNR, CDR2 FQNEAQ (reference sequence). DNA for the CDR3: TGTGCCAGCAGCTTAGCGGGACACTATGGCTACACCTTC. Its translation: CASSLAGHYGYTF.

This chain uses TRBV27 with TRBJ1-4, with D perhaps TRBD1 (5 bases). Germline assignment: CDR1 MNHEY and CDR2 SMNVEV (reference sequence). Trimming cost V 4 bases and J 1 base, with 10 bases left between them. This CDR3 has 15 amino acids. CDR3 residues: CASSSGRGTNEKLFF. Here the CDR3 DNA reads TGTGCCAGCAGTTCAGGGAGAGGAACTAATGAAAAACTGTTTTTT.

On this clone: Likely a read error: the CDR3 ends without its conserved phenylalanine or tryptophan. J is TRBJ1-5 and V is TRBV5-6; TRBD1 matches 9 bases. CDR3 length: 14 residues. Germline V gene sequence: CDR1 SGHDT, CDR2 YYEEEE. V lost 4 bases and J lost 7; bases outside the gene matches: 6. The CDR3 nucleotides read TGTGCCAGCAGCGTCACAGGGGGCAGGCAGCCCCAGCATCTT. It is translated as CASSVTGGRQPQHL.

As regards this clone: One junction end does not reproduce the germline sequence, and a read error may be involved. This rearrangement joins TRBV14 to TRBJ2-1; 8 bases fit TRBD1. Germline V gene sequence: CDR1 SGHDN, CDR2 FVKESK. The CDR3 has 11 amino acids. CDR3 region: CASSQAGGILF. The CDR3 DNA follows: TGTGCCAGCAGCCAAGCAGGGGGCATTCTCTTC.

The CDR3 region is CATSRGGASNEKLFF. The CDR3 nucleotides read TGTGCCACCAGCAGAGGAGGGGCCTCTAATGAAAAACTGTTTTTT. The chain carries TRBV15 and TRBJ1-4, with a weak D call TRBD1 (5 bases). The V gene lost 1 base and the J gene lost 3 bases, with 9 bases spanning the gap. The length of the CDR3 is 15 residues. The germline V gene encodes CDR1 LNHNV and CDR2 YYDKDF (reference sequence).

The chain recombines TRBV6-5 with TRBJ1-2, with 7 positions matching TRBD1. This CDR3 comprises 13 residues. J lost 8 bases, V lost 7 bases, and 10 bases had no gene match. Germline V CDR1 and CDR2: MNHEY, SVGAGI. The DNA for the CDR3 is TGTGCCAGCAACTACAGGGGAGCGAGCGGCTACACCTTC. Translating gives CASNYRGASGYTF.

The V and J genes are TRBV6-5 and TRBJ2-1; D possibly corresponds to TRBD2 (5 bases). The V end lost 6 bases, the J end lost 7 bases, and 19 bases lay between the germline ends. The germline gives CDR1 MNHEY, CDR2 SVGAGI. The CDR3 covers 15 residues. The chain's CDR3 is CASRPRPTSGNEQFF. CDR3 in DNA: TGTGCCAGCAGACCTCGTCCGACTTCGGGGAATGAGCAGTTCTTC.

The V gene is TRBV7-3, the J gene TRBJ2-3; TRBD2 might be the D (5 bases). Germline V gene data show CDR1 as SGHTA and CDR2 as FQGTGA. V lost 4 bases and J 3 bases, leaving 17 bases between the germline ends. The CDR3 contains 16 residues. CDR3 amino acids: CASSSAGNPGTDTQYF. In nucleotides, the CDR3 is TGTGCCAGCAGCTCAGCCGGGAACCCCGGTACAGATACGCAGTATTTT.

The gene calls are TRBV9 and TRBJ1-4; D not resolved. There are 14 residues in the CDR3. Per germline, CDR1 SGDLS and CDR2 YYNGEE. V was trimmed by 2 bases and J by 5 bases, leaving 10 bases between them. CDR3 sequence reads: CASSVLDGNEKLFF. In DNA, the CDR3 is TGTGCCAGCAGCGTTTTGGACGGAAATGAAAAACTGTTTTTT.

V gene TRBV21-1 combines with J gene TRBJ1-1; the table names TRBD1, a call not compared with the DNA. TRBV21-1 is flagged as a pseudogene. The CDR3 is made up of 17 amino acids. Here the CDR3 reads CASRKVGEALALTEAFF. CDR3 coding DNA: TGTGCCAGCAGAAAGGTAGGGGAAGCCTTAGCCTTAACTGAAGCTTTCTTT.

The V call is TRBV10-1, the J call TRBJ2-2, with 9 bases aligning to TRBD1. The V and J ends lost 10 bases and 2 bases, in that order; junction bases with no gene match: 5. This CDR3 spans 14 amino acids. Germline lookup yields CDR1 WNHNN and CDR2 SYGVQD (reference sequence). The CDR3 loop is CATSDRGNTGELFF. In nucleotides, the CDR3 is TGCGCCACCTCGGACAGGGGAAACACCGGGGAGCTGTTTTTT.

J is TRBJ2-1 and V is TRBV30; D is perhaps TRBD1 or TRBD2 (7 bases each). This CDR3 is built from 12 residues. V shed 3 bases and J shed 10 bases, with 13 bases lying between them. The V gene's germline CDR1 is GTSNPN and CDR2 SVGIG (reference sequence). CDR3 nucleotides: TGTGCCTGGAGCAGGGGGGGGTTCGAGCAGTTCTTC. It yields the protein CAWSRGGFEQFF.

The V call is TRBV2, the J call TRBJ1-6; D unresolved. V was clipped by 0 bases and J by 16 bases, with 13 bases between them. This CDR3 contains 13 residues. Germline V lookup: CDR1 SNHLY, CDR2 FYNNEI. The CDR3 region is CASSEAGGTRLHF. In DNA, the CDR3 is TGTGCCAGCAGTGAAGCGGGCGGTACTCGACTCCACTTT.

The rearrangement joins TRBV19 to TRBJ2-7, with a weak D call TRBD2 (6 bases). The CDR3 consists of 15 residues. V was shortened by 3 bases and J by 0 bases, with 12 bases between the two germline ends. Per germline, CDR1 LNHDA and CDR2 SQIVND (reference sequence). CDR3 region: CASSIKRANSYEQYF. The CDR3 nucleotides are TGTGCCAGTAGTATTAAGCGGGCCAACTCCTACGAGCAGTACTTC.

A single count supports this clone. This rearrangement joins TRBV7-6 to TRBJ2-7; D is perhaps TRBD2 (6 bases). The V and J ends lost 3 bases and 7 bases respectively, with 16 bases between them. Germline CDR1 is SGHVS and CDR2 is FNYEAQ. This CDR3 spans 14 amino acids. CDR3 sequence reads: CASSLGDSFGEQYF. The CDR3 region has the DNA TGTGCCAGCAGCTTGGGGGACTCGTTTGGGGAGCAGTACTTC.

V gene TRBV5-4 combines with J gene TRBJ1-1, with D unresolved. This CDR3 spans 12 amino acids. In germline, CDR1 is SGHNT, CDR2 YYREEE (reference sequence). V was shortened by 3 bases and J by 0 bases, with 3 bases between the two germline ends. In DNA, the CDR3 is TGTGCCAGCAGCTCAATGAACACTGAAGCTTTCTTT. It translates to CASSSMNTEAFF.

The rearrangement links TRBV12-2 to TRBJ2-3; no check of the table's D call, TRBD2, against the DNA was made. TRBV12-2 is classified as a pseudogene. CDR3 length: 16 amino acids. The CDR3 spells CASRLLAGRPTDTQYF. CDR3 DNA: TGTGCAAGTCGCTTACTAGCGGGTCGCCCCACAGATACGCAGTATTTT.

The V gene is TRBV6-5, the J gene TRBJ1-3, with 9 bases that match TRBD1. Trimming cost V 2 bases and J 4 bases; bases outside gene matches: 3. The CDR3 totals 15 residues. CDR1 MNHEY and CDR2 SVGAGI come from the germline V gene. CDR3 in amino acids: CASSYEDRGGNTIYF. In DNA, the CDR3 is TGTGCCAGCAGTTACGAGGACAGGGGAGGAAACACCATATATTTT.